Sequencing of this T cell receptor (beta chain) was carried out in a study of T cells in women clearing cervical HPV infection. Study overall: Blood came at first lesion visit for cases, post-clearance for controls. Case blood was drawn a median approximately five months after lesion detection. Study conclusions and caveats: CIN3+ cases had significantly higher TCR richness than controls; evenness did not differ. Richness plus V gene abundances separated cases from controls with AUC over 0.8.

Profiling relied on immunoSEQ multiplex PCR, and the TCRdb table lists in-frame clones only, not all of them. The table gives tens of thousands of clones; the top ten clones make up approximately 3% of it. About this clone: Its antigen remains unidentified. The read ends 3 residues before the CDR3 terminus; that terminus is restored from the germline J gene.

The V gene's germline CDR1 is WSHSY and CDR2 SAAADI. Trimming left V 5 bases short and J 7 bases short, with 11 bases between. The CDR3 totals 12 residues. The sample comprised blood buffy coat. This TCR came from a woman aged 18-70 years with a cervical HPV16 infection that either progressed to CIN3+ or cleared (not recorded which). The V gene is TRBV10-2, the J gene TRBJ2-5, with D maybe TRBD2 (6 bases). This CDR3 reads CASSISGGTQYF. The CDR3 DNA, read in part, is TGCGCCAGCAGTATTAGCGGCGGGACC.